A single sample is the source of the 27 T cell receptor beta chains below, sequenced in a study of tumor-infiltrating lymphocytes in oesophageal squamous cell carcinoma. MiXCR was run by TCRdb on the PCR reads, yielding one entry per CDR3 protein. The repertoire has 21,000 or so distinct CDR3 sequences, more than 30% of them found once; the top ten carry over 35%. Sequencing was done on a sample of esophageal tumor tissue. These receptor sequences come from a male donor with esophageal squamous cell carcinoma.

This clonotype was recorded many times. The chain links TRBV12-3 or TRBV12-4 to TRBJ1-1, with 7 bases identical to TRBD1. J was trimmed by 4 bases and V by 1 base; bases with no gene match: 9. The CDR3 sequence is 16 residues long. This CDR3 is CASSLELRGGLTEAFF. The CDR3 DNA reads as TGTGCCAGCAGTTTAGAATTAAGAGGGGGCCTCACTGAAGCTTTCTTT.

Concerning this clonotype itself: The conserved phenylalanine or tryptophan normally closing the CDR3 is absent here, so this likely arose from a read error. No DNA is shown, since the ends of the CDR3 on it are uncertain; the CDR3 is the one TCRdb lists. The chain combines TRBV7-6 with TRBJ2-3; the table calls TRBD1, which could not be checked here. The CDR3 length equals 17 residues, ends included. The germline V gene encodes CDR1 SGHVS and CDR2 FNYEAQ. CDR3 protein: CASSLGTTGWNEQFFGP.

This clonotype was recorded at least ten times. The J gene is TRBJ1-4, the V gene TRBV28; 7 positions agree with TRBD1. The germline CDR1 and CDR2 sequences are MDHEN and SYDVKM. CDR3 size: 15 residues. V lost 6 bases and J lost 6; bases outside the gene matches: 10. CDR3 DNA: TGTGCCAGCAGGCCAGGGGGGGAGTTGGATGAAAAACTGTTTTTT. This encodes CASRPGGELDEKLFF. The variable domain in full, completed from reference TRBV28 and TRBJ1-4, reads DVKVTQSSRYLVKRTGEKVFLECVQDMDHENMFWYRQDPGLGLRLIYFSYDVKMKEKGDIPEGYSVSREKKERFSLILESASTNQTSMYLCASRPGGELDEKLFFGSGTQLSVL.

The genes are TRBV7-6 and TRBJ2-3; 7 bases are a match to TRBD2. The J segment lost 4 bases and the V segment lost 7 bases, leaving 17 bases of the junction unmatched. CDR1 and CDR2 from the germline V gene are SGHVS and FNYEAQ. This CDR3 has 17 residues. DNA of the CDR3: TGTGCCAGCACCCTCTCTCAGGCTAGCGGCGTTTCAGATACGCAGTATTTT. Residues: CASTLSQASGVSDTQYF.

The chain employs TRBV3-1 and TRBJ2-7; 8 nucleotides match TRBD2. The J call may be faulty, since TRBJ2-1 better matches the DNA end. The CDR3 is 15 residues long. Germline V gives CDR1 LGHDT, CDR2 YNNKEL (reference sequence). The CDR3 nucleotides read TGTGCCAGCAGCCAAAGCGGGGGTGCCCACAATGAGCAGTTCTTC. Amino acids: CASSQSGGAHNEQFF.

This clonotype was detected a few times. The J gene is TRBJ2-3, the V gene TRBV4-1, with D hard to call. V was trimmed by 5 bases and J by 6 bases, leaving 15 bases between them. This CDR3 is built from 14 residues. Germline V CDR1 and CDR2: MGHRA, YSYEKL. The CDR3 nucleotides are TGCGCCAGCAGCGACGGACGTGTGGCGGATACGCAGTATTTT. Its translation is CASSDGRVADTQYF.

In regard to this clonotype: The CDR3 carries no conserved terminal phenylalanine or tryptophan, so it likely arises from a read error. It is unclear where the CDR3 begins or ends on the DNA, so no DNA is shown, and the CDR3 is as TCRdb lists it. The chain links TRBV7-8 to TRBJ2-1; no DNA check was done on the table's D call, TRBD1. CDR1 is SGHVS, CDR2 FQNEAQ, per germline. The CDR3 region is 17 residues in length, termini included. The CDR3 here is CASSPHGRGISPLHFGN.

This clonotype was seen repeatedly, ten times or more. The rearrangement uses TRBV5-6 and TRBJ2-3; a weak D match, TRBD2 (6 bases). CDR1 is SGHDT, CDR2 YYEEEE, per germline. V dropped 0 bases and J dropped 5 bases, with 16 bases sitting between them. The CDR3 has 16 residues. Here the CDR3 DNA reads TGTGCCAGCAGCTTGGATTGGACGGGACTTGAAGATACGCAGTATTTT. It specifies CASSLDWTGLEDTQYF.

This clonotype was found many times. V usage is TRBV24-1 and J usage is TRBJ1-2; D gene uncertain. This CDR3 region has 13 residues. V lost 2 bases and J 8 bases, leaving 11 bases between the germline ends. The germline CDR1 and CDR2 sequences are KGHDR and SFDVKD. The CDR3 loop reads CATSDSHIRGYTF. DNA for the CDR3: TGTGCCACCAGTGATTCTCATATTCGCGGCTACACCTTC.

This clonotype showed up just a few times. The chain recombines TRBV20-1 with TRBJ2-7; D may be TRBD1 or TRBD2 (5 bases each). Trimming shortened V by 6 bases and J by 6 bases, and 21 bases separated the two germline ends. This CDR3 has 14 residues. Germline assignment: CDR1 DFQATT and CDR2 SNEGSKA (reference sequence). CDR3 coding DNA: TGCAGTGCCGTCTTTTTGAGGGGCGAACTCGAGCAGTACTTC. Residues: CSAVFLRGELEQYF.

This clonotype has just a few counts. The CDR3 loop is CASSHTSGGYEQYF. The CDR3 coding sequence is TGCGCCAGCAGCCATACTAGCGGGGGTTACGAGCAGTACTTC. V gene TRBV4-1 combines with J gene TRBJ2-1; 11 nucleotides line up with TRBD2. Matching the DNA end better, TRBJ2-7 makes the J call doubtful. This CDR3 spans 14 amino acids. CDR1 and CDR2 from the germline V gene are MGHRA and YSYEKL.

The table lists this clonotype with a few counts. The chain carries TRBV7-6 and TRBJ2-5; 14 bases line up with TRBD2. The trim removed 5 bases at V and 1 base at J, leaving 6 bases unmatched. The length of the CDR3 is 17 residues. Germline V lookup: CDR1 SGHVS, CDR2 FNYEAQ. CDR3 residues: CASSVGLAGGGQETQYF. CDR3 in DNA: TGTGCCAGCAGCGTAGGACTAGCGGGAGGAGGCCAAGAGACCCAGTACTTC.

The table lists this clonotype with many counts. The chain carries TRBV5-1 and TRBJ1-1; 7 bases fit TRBD1. J gave up 2 bases and V 4 bases, and 5 bases lay outside the gene matches. CDR1 is SGHRS and CDR2 is YFSETQ in the germline V gene. The CDR3 consists of 14 residues. The CDR3 region is CASSGGTANTEAFF. The CDR3 DNA is TGCGCCAGCAGCGGGGGGACAGCAAACACTGAAGCTTTCTTT.

A note on this clonotype: Sequence at one end of the junction differs from germline and may be a read error. The chain combines TRBV6-6 with TRBJ2-7; 10 nucleotides match TRBD1. This CDR3 is built from 16 residues. Germline values: CDR1 MNHNY, CDR2 SVGAGI (reference sequence). In nucleotides, the CDR3 is TGTGCCAGCAGTTCGCAAGACAGGGGGCTCGGTTCACCCCTCCACTTC. Translated: CASSSQDRGLGSPLHF.

This clonotype was counted ten times or more. The rearrangement joins TRBV5-1 to TRBJ2-7, with unresolved D. CDR1 is SGHRS and CDR2 is YFSETQ in the germline V gene. There are 14 residues in the CDR3. Trimming shortened V by 0 bases and J by 0 bases, and 7 bases separated the two germline ends. CDR3 nucleotides: TGCGCCAGCAGCTTGGTTTCAGTCTCCTACGAGCAGTACTTC. It codes for CASSLVSVSYEQYF.

By proportion, this clonotype is medium-sized. V usage is TRBV6-1 and J usage is TRBJ2-3; 8 bases align to TRBD2. V trimming: 10 bases; J trimming: 3 bases; junction bases outside the gene matches: 3. The germline gives CDR1 MNHNS, CDR2 SASEGT. The CDR3 extends over 12 amino acids. CDR3 region: CATGGPTDTQYF. CDR3 in DNA: TGTGCCACGGGGGGGCCAACAGATACGCAGTATTTT.

This chain joins TRBV11-2 and TRBJ2-4; 9 bases are a match to TRBD1. The J call may be faulty, since TRBJ2-5 better matches the DNA end. The CDR3 consists of 14 residues. From germline, CDR1 is SGHAT and CDR2 FQNNGV. The CDR3 DNA is TGTGCCAGCAGCTTAACAGGGGGCGGAGAGACCCAGTACTTC. Translated: CASSLTGGGETQYF.

This clonotype was detected ten times or more. This sequence joins TRBV24-1 and TRBJ2-5; D might be TRBD1 or TRBD2, each matching 5 bases. The CDR3 covers 14 residues. V was shortened by 4 bases and J by 5 bases, with 13 bases between the two germline ends. The V gene's germline CDR1 is KGHDR and CDR2 SFDVKD. CDR3 residues: CATSETGTWETQYF. CDR3 nucleotides: TGTGCCACCAGTGAGACTGGGACGTGGGAGACCCAGTACTTC.

The chain has TRBV6-2 or TRBV6-3 and TRBJ2-7; D is unresolved. The CDR3 has 17 residues. Germline values: CDR1 MNHEY, CDR2 SVGEGT. The V gene lost 3 bases and the J gene lost 0 bases, with 18 bases spanning the gap. The CDR3 nucleotides read TGTGCCAGCAGTTATGAGTTCTCGCGGTGGAGCTCCTACGAGCAGTACTTC. Translated: CASSYEFSRWSSYEQYF.

J is TRBJ2-3 and V is TRBV7-3, with D maybe TRBD1 (6 bases). Germline values: CDR1 SGHTA, CDR2 FQGTGA. The CDR3 runs to 18 residues. The ends were cut back, 4 bases at V and 4 bases at J, with 24 bases in the middle. The CDR3 reads CASSSPNSRGHFADTQYF. CDR3 in DNA: TGTGCCAGCAGCTCTCCCAACTCGAGGGGACATTTCGCAGATACGCAGTATTTT.

The chain joins TRBV7-2 to TRBJ2-5, with D possibly matching TRBD2 (6 bases). Trimming left V 1 base short and J 11 bases short, with 20 bases between. CDR1 and CDR2 (germline): SGHTA, FQGNSA. CDR3 length equals 15 residues. The CDR3 DNA is TGTGCCAGCAGCTTAGACAACGGAGGGTATAATGAGCAGTACTTC. It codes for CASSLDNGGYNEQYF. The full variable domain, rest sourced from reference TRBV7-2 and TRBJ2-5, is GAGVSQSPSNKVTEKGKDVELRCDPISGHTALYWYRQSLGQGLEFLIYFQGNSAPDKSGLPSDRFSAERTGGSVSTLTIQRTQQEDSAVYLCASSLDNGGYNEQYFGPGTRLLVL.

This clonotype is deemed medium-sized. The chain links TRBV7-9 to TRBJ1-2; D may be TRBD1 (5 bases). V lost 5 bases, J lost 7 bases, and 14 bases lay in between. Germline V gene sequence: CDR1 SEHNR, CDR2 FQNEAQ (reference sequence). CDR3 length: 13 amino acids. The DNA of the CDR3 is TGTGCCAGCAGCCCCGGCAGGGCAGGTGGCTACACCTTC. It encodes CASSPGRAGGYTF.

This clonotype was observed at least ten times. The chain employs TRBV7-9 and TRBJ2-7, with 8 nucleotides matching TRBD1. The CDR3 extends over 14 amino acids. Germline trimming cut 3 bases from V and 5 bases from J; bases unmatched to any gene: 6. Germline-derived CDR1 and CDR2 are SEHNR and FQNEAQ (reference sequence). The CDR3 region has the DNA TGTGCCAGCAGCTTTGTCAGGGGGCAGAACGAGCAGTACTTC. Its protein is CASSFVRGQNEQYF.

As concerns this clonotype: The final CDR3 position lacks the conserved phenylalanine or tryptophan, pointing to a likely read error. It is unclear where the CDR3 begins or ends on the DNA, so no DNA is shown, and the CDR3 is as TCRdb lists it. The chain employs TRBV27 and TRBJ2-3; TRBD2, as called in the table, went unchecked against the DNA. Germline-derived CDR1 and CDR2 are MNHEY and SMNVEV (reference sequence). Counting both end residues, the CDR3 totals 16 amino acids. The CDR3 protein is CASSLDSLYNEQFFGP.

As for this clonotype: No conserved phenylalanine or tryptophan is present at the end of the CDR3, so a read error is the likely explanation. No DNA is shown, since the ends of the CDR3 on it are uncertain; the CDR3 is the one TCRdb lists. This CDR3 reads CASSSAFRGRNYGYTFGS. This chain links TRBV6-4 with TRBJ2-7; TRBD2 reflects the table's D call only, with no check against the DNA. The V gene's germline CDR1 is MRHNA and CDR2 SNTAGT. With termini counted, the CDR3 has 18 amino acids.

The chain carries TRBV6-2 or TRBV6-3 and TRBJ2-3; a possible D gene is TRBD2 (6 bases). Germline V CDR1 and CDR2: MNHEY, SVGEGT. The CDR3 is 13 residues long. V was trimmed by 5 bases and J by 0 bases, leaving 6 bases between them. The CDR3 nucleotides are TGTGCCAGCAGTAGCGGGAGCACAGATACGCAGTATTTT. Amino acids: CASSSGSTDTQYF.

The CDR3 DNA follows: TGTGCCAGCAGCTTGACTAGCGGGCACACAGATACGCAGTATTTT. Translation gives CASSLTSGHTDTQYF. The genes are TRBV7-3 and TRBJ2-3; 10 bases are a match to TRBD2. The CDR3 is 15 residues long. In germline, CDR1 is SGHTA, CDR2 FQGTGA. The J segment lost 2 bases and the V segment lost 3 bases, leaving 2 bases of the junction unmatched.